This T cell receptor (beta chain) was documented in a study of shared clonotypes between healthy human individuals. With respect to this clone: The antigen remains undetermined.

General study points: Shared clonotypes across all four donors exceeded non-shared ones in generation probability.

Running of the assay took place at deep level. In the source study's methods: ImmunoSEQ supplied junction-only sequences lacking quality scores, so filtering was different. Produced via immunoSEQ multiplex PCR; TCRdb's table is partial and in-frame only. D and trimming were read from the DNA, whereas the V and J calls and clone size are those reported in that table. The table lists 330,000 or so clones, about 74% of them singletons, with 10% in the top ten. This CDR3 region has 14 residues. CDR1 is SGHDT and CDR2 is YYEEEE in the germline V gene. Trimming left V 4 bases short and J 4 bases short, with 14 bases between.

This TCR was sampled from a man aged 25 to 40 in good health. The sequenced sample consisted of memory CD4+ T cells sorted from blood. Subset denoted: CD45RA-negative fraction. The chain recombines TRBV5-6 with TRBJ1-2, with D perhaps matching TRBD1 (6 bases). CDR3 sequence (DNA): TGTGCCAGCAGCACGCAGGGGTTGGGCTATGGCTACACCTTC. Translation: CASSTQGLGYGYTF.